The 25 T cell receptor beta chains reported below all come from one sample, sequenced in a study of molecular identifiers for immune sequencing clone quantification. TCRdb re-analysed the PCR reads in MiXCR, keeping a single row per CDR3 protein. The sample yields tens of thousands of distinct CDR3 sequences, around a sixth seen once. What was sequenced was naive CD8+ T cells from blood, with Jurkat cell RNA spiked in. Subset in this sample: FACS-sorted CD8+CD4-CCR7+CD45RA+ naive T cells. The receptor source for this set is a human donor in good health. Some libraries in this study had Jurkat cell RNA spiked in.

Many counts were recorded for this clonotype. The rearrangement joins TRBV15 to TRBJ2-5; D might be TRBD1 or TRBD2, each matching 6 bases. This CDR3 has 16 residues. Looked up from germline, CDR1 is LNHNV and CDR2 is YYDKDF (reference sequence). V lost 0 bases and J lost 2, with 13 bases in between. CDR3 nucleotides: TGTGCCACCAGCAGAGATTCGGGGGCTCGACAAGAGACCCAGTACTTC. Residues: CATSRDSGARQETQYF.

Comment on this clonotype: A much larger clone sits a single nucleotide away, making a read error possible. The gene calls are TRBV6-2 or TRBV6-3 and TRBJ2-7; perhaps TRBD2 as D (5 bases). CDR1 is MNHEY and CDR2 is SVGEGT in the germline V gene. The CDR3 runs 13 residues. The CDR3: CAGSYSAGYEQYF. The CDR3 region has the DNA TGTGCCGGCAGTTACTCGGCGGGCTACGAGCAGTACTTC.

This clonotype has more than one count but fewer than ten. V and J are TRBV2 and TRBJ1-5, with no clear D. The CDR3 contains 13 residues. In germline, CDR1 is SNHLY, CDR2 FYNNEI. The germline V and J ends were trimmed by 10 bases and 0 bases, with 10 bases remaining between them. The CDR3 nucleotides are TGTGCCATAAAGGAGGATAGCAATCAGCCCCAGCATTTT. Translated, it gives CAIKEDSNQPQHF.

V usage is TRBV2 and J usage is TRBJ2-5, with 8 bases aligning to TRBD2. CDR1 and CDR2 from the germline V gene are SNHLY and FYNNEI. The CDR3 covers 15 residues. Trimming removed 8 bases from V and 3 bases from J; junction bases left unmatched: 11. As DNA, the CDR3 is TGTGCCAGCGGATTCATACTAGCGGCAAAAGAGACCCAGTACTTC. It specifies CASGFILAAKETQYF.

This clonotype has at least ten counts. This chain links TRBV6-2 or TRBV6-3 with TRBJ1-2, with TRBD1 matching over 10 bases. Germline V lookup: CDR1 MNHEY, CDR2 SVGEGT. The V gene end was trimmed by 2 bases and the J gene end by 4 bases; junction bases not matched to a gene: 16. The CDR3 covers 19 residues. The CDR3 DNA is TGTGCCAGCAGTTACGTACCGGGACAGGGGCCTCCAGCGGTCTATGGCTACACCTTC. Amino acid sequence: CASSYVPGQGPPAVYGYTF.

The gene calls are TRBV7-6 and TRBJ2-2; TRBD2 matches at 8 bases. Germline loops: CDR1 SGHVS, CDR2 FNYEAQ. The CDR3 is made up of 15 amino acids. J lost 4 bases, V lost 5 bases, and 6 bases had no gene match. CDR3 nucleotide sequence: TGTGCCAGCAGCCCGTCAGCGGGAGTCACCGGGGAGCTGTTTTTT. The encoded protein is CASSPSAGVTGELFF.

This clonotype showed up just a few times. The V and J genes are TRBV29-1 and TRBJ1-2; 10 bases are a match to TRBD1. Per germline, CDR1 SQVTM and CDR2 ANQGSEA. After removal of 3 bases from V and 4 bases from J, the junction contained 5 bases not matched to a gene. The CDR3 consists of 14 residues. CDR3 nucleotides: TGCAGCGTTGAGGCGGGACAGGGGACCTATGGCTACACCTTC. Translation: CSVEAGQGTYGYTF.

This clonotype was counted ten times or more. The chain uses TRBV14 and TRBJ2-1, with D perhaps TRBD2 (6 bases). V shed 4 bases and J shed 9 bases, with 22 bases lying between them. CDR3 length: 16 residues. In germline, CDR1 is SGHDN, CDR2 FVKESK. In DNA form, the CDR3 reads TGTGCCAGCAGCCCTTTCGGAGGGCTTGAGGTGGGTGAGCAGTTCTTC. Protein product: CASSPFGGLEVGEQFF. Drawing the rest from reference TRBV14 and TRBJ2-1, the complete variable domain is EAGVTQFPSHSVIEKGQTVTLRCDPISGHDNLYWYRRVMGKEIKFLLHFVKESKQDESGMPNNRFLAERTGGTYSTLKVQPAELEDSGVYFCASSPFGGLEVGEQFFGPGTRLTVL.

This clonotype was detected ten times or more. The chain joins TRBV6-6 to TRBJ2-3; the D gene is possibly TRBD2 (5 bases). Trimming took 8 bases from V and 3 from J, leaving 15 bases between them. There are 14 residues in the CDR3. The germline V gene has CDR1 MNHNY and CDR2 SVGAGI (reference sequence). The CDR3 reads CASGQRGSTDTQYF. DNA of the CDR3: TGTGCCAGCGGCCAGCGCGGGTCGACAGATACGCAGTATTTT.

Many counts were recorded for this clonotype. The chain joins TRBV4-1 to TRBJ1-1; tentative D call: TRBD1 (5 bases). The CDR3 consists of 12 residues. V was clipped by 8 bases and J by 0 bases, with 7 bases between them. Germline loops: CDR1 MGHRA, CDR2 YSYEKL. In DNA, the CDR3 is TGCGCCAGCGGGGGGTTGAACACTGAAGCTTTCTTT. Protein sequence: CASGGLNTEAFF.

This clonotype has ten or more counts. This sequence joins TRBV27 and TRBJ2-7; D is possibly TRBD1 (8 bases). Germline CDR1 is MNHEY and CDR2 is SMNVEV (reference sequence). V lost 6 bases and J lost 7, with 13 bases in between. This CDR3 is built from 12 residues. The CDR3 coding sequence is TGTGCCAGCAGCCTACAGGGGGGGGAGCAGTACTTC. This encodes CASSLQGGEQYF.

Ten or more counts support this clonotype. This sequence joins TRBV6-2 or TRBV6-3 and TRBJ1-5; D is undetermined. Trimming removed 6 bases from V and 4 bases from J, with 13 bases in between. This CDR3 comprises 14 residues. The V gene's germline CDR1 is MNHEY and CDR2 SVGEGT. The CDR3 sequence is CASRHWTVNQPQHF. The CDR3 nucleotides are TGTGCCAGCAGGCACTGGACGGTGAATCAGCCCCAGCATTTT.

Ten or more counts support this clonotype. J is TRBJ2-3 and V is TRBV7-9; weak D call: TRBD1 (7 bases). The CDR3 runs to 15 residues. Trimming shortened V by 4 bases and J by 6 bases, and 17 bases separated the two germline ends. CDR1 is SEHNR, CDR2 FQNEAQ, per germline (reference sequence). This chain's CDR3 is CASSSGDSQWDTQYF. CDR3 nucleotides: TGTGCCAGCAGCTCGGGGGACAGCCAGTGGGATACGCAGTATTTT. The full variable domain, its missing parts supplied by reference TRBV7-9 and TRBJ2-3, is DTGVSQNPRHKITKRGQNVTFRCDPISEHNRLYWYRQTLGQGPEFLTYFQNEAQLEKSRLLSDRFSAERPKGSFSTLEIQRTEQGDSAMYLCASSSGDSQWDTQYFGPGTRLTVL.

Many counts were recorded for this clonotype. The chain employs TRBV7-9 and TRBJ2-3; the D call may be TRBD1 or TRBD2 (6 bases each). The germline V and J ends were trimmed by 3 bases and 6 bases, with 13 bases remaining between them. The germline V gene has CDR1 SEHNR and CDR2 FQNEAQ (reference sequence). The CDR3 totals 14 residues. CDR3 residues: CASSFPSGADTQYF. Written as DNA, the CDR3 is TGTGCCAGCAGCTTCCCTTCGGGGGCGGATACGCAGTATTTT.

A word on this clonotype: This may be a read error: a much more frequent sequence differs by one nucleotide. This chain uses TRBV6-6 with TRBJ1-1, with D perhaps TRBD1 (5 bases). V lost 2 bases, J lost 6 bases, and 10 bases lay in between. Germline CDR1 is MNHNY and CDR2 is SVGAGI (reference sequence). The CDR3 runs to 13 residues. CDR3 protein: CASSYPGDPEAFF. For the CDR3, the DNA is TGTGCCAGCAGTTACCCGGGGGACCCTGAAGCTTTCTTT.

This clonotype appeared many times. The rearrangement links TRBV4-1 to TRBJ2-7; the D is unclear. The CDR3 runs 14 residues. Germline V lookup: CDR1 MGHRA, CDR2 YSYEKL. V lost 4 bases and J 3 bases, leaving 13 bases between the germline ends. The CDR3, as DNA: TGCGCCAGCAGCCGCCAAAGGTCGGGCTACGAGCAGTACTTC. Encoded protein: CASSRQRSGYEQYF.

CDR3 in amino acids: CSARDLWLAGKGINPDTQYF. CDR3 coding DNA: TGCAGTGCTAGAGATCTCTGGCTAGCGGGAAAGGGAATCAATCCAGATACGCAGTATTTT. The chain links TRBV20-1 to TRBJ2-3, with 9 bases aligning to TRBD2. The CDR3 has 20 amino acids. V lost 0 bases and J lost 4; bases outside the gene matches: 20. Per germline, CDR1 DFQATT and CDR2 SNEGSKA (reference sequence).

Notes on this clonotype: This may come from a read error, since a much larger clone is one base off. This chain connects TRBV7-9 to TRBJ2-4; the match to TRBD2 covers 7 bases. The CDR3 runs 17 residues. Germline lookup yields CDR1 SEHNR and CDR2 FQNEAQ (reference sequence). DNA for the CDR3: TGTGCCAGCAGCTTGGGGGGGAGGGCGCCGGCCAAAAACATTCAGCACTTC. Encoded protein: CASSLGGRAPAKNIQHF.

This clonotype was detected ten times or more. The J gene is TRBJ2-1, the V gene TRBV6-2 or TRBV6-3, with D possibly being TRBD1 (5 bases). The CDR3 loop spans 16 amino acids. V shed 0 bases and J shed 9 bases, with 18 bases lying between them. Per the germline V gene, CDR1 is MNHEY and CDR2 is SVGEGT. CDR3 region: CASSYSGQGFFGEQFF. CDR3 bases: TGTGCCAGCAGTTACTCAGGGCAGGGTTTTTTTGGTGAGCAGTTCTTC.

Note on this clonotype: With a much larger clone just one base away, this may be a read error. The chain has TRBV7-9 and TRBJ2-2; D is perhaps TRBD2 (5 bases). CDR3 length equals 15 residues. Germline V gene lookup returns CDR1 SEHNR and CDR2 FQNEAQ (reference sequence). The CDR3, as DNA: TGTGCCAGCAGCTCTCCGGACGGTAACACCGGGGAGCTGGTTTTT. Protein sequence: CASSSPDGNTGELVF. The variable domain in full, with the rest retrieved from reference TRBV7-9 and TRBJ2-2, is DTGVSQNPRHKITKRGQNVTFRCDPISEHNRLYWYRQTLGQGPEFLTYFQNEAQLEKSRLLSDRFSAERPKGSFSTLEIQRTEQGDSAMYLCASSSPDGNTGELVFGEGSRLTVL.

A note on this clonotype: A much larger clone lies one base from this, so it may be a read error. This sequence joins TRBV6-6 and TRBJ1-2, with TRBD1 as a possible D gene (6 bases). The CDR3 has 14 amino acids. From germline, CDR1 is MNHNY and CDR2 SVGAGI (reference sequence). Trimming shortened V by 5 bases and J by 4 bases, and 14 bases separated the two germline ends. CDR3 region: CASSQHGGRYGYTF. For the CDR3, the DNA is TGTGCCAGCAGTCAGCACGGGGGCCGCTATGGCTACACCTTC.

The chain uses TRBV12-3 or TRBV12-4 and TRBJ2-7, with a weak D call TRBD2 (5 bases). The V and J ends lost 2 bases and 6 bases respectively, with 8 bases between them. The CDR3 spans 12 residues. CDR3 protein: CASSLRGSEQYF. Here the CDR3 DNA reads TGTGCCAGCAGTTTAAGAGGGAGCGAGCAGTACTTC.

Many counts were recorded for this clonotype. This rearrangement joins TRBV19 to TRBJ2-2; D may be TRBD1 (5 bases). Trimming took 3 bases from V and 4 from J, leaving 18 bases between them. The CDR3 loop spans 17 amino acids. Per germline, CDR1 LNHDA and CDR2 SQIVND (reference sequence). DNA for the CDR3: TGTGCCAGTAGTATCTTCTCTGGCAGGGTGGGCACCGGGGAGCTGTTTTTT. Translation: CASSIFSGRVGTGELFF.

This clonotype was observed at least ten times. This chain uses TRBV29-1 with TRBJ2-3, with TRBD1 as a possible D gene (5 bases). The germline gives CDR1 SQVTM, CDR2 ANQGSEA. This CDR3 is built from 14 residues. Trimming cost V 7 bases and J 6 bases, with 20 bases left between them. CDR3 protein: CSALTLGAADTQYF. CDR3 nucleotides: TGCAGCGCCCTCACCCTAGGGGCGGCGGATACGCAGTATTTT.

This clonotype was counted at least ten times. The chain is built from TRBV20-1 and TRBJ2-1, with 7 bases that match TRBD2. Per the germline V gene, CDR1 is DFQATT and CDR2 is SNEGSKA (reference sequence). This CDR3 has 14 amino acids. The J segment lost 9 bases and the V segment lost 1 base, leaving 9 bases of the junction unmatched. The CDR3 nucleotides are TGCAGTGCTAGAGGAATGGCGGGAGTGGGTGAGCAGTTCTTC. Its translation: CSARGMAGVGEQFF.